Below are 9 T cell receptor beta chains sequenced from a single sample in a study of beta chain features in type 1 diabetes. Investigators reverse transcribed all isolated RNA, so they sequenced expressed TCRB transcripts. Measured with immunoSEQ multiplex PCR; TCRdb has only the in-frame clones, and not every one. Of approximately 400,000 clones in the sample, roughly 15% were seen once. Material for sequencing was naive CD4+ T cells from blood. All receptors derive from a woman between 18 and 29 years old in good health.

This clone has only a few counts. This rearrangement joins TRBV7-8 to TRBJ2-2; D perhaps matches TRBD1 (6 bases). From germline, CDR1 is SGHVS and CDR2 FQNEAQ. With 5 bases removed from V and 9 bases from J, the gap between germline ends came to 13 bases. The CDR3 runs to 13 residues. The CDR3 sequence: CASSPHRARELFF. For the CDR3, the DNA is TGTGCCAGCAGCCCCCACAGGGCCCGGGAGCTGTTTTTT.

Details on this clone: Other DNA sequences in this specimen translate into the identical CDR3. The chain joins TRBV7-9 to TRBJ2-7, with 16 bases aligning to TRBD2. Germline-derived CDR1 and CDR2 are SEHNR and FQNEAQ (reference sequence). The CDR3 is 14 residues long. The J segment lost 7 bases and the V segment lost 5 bases, leaving 2 bases of the junction unmatched. CDR3 sequence (DNA): TGTGCCAGCAGCACGGGACTAGCGGGGGGGGAGCAGTACTTC. The encoded protein is CASSTGLAGGEQYF.

This clone was detected a few times. This rearrangement joins TRBV6-5 to TRBJ2-7; 7 nucleotides match TRBD2. J lost 4 bases, V lost 0 bases, and 6 bases had no gene match. Germline V lookup: CDR1 MNHEY, CDR2 SVGAGI. The length of the CDR3 is 15 residues. CDR3 in DNA: TGTGCCAGCAGTTACTCCTACGAGGGAGGGTACGAGCAGTACTTC. Translated, it gives CASSYSYEGGYEQYF.

This clone was counted a few times. This chain links TRBV28 with TRBJ1-2; TRBD1 might be the D (5 bases). The CDR3 totals 14 residues. Germline CDR1 is MDHEN and CDR2 is SYDVKM. The ends were cut back, 2 bases at V and 3 bases at J, with 10 bases in the middle. CDR3 region: CASSLGASYYGYTF. CDR3 coding DNA: TGTGCCAGCAGTTTAGGGGCGAGCTACTATGGCTACACCTTC.

The V call is TRBV11-2, the J call TRBJ1-1, with a weak D call TRBD1 (5 bases). CDR1 is SGHAT, CDR2 FQNNGV, per germline. The CDR3 spans 14 residues. V was clipped by 3 bases and J by 1 base, with 9 bases between them. In DNA, the CDR3 is TGTGCCAGCAGCTTTGACGGGGGGAACACTGAAGCTTTCTTT. It specifies CASSFDGGNTEAFF.

The rearrangement joins TRBV27 to TRBJ2-5; D is perhaps TRBD2 (5 bases). The germline gives CDR1 MNHEY, CDR2 SMNVEV (reference sequence). The CDR3 loop spans 12 amino acids. Trimming cost V 4 bases and J 4 bases, with 7 bases left between them. The CDR3, as DNA: TGTGCCAGCAGTTGGAGGAGAGAGACCCAGTACTTC. This translates into CASSWRRETQYF.

This clone came up a few times. Other DNA sequences in this sample translate to the same CDR3. J is TRBJ2-5 and V is TRBV6-5, with D perhaps matching TRBD2 (6 bases). Germline CDR1 is MNHEY and CDR2 is SVGAGI. The CDR3 contains 13 residues. Trimming stripped 2 bases from V and 4 bases from J, with 8 bases between. CDR3 residues: CASSYRGRETQYF. CDR3 nucleotides: TGTGCCAGCAGTTACCGGGGGAGAGAGACCCAGTACTTC.

The chain couples TRBV7-9 to TRBJ1-1; D unclear. With 5 bases removed from V and 1 base from J, the gap between germline ends came to 11 bases. The CDR3 has 14 residues. Germline V gives CDR1 SEHNR, CDR2 FQNEAQ (reference sequence). The CDR3 DNA reads as TGTGCCAGCAGCCCCGGGTCTTCGAACACTGAAGCTTTCTTT. Protein sequence: CASSPGSSNTEAFF.

The V call is TRBV28, the J call TRBJ2-7; 9 bases are shared with TRBD2. The junction had 7 bases not matched to a gene; V was cut back by 10 bases and J by 3 bases. Germline V CDR1 and CDR2: MDHEN, SYDVKM. There are 13 residues in the CDR3. This chain's CDR3 is CAINSGSSYEQYF. DNA of the CDR3: TGTGCCATCAATAGCGGGAGTAGCTACGAGCAGTACTTC.